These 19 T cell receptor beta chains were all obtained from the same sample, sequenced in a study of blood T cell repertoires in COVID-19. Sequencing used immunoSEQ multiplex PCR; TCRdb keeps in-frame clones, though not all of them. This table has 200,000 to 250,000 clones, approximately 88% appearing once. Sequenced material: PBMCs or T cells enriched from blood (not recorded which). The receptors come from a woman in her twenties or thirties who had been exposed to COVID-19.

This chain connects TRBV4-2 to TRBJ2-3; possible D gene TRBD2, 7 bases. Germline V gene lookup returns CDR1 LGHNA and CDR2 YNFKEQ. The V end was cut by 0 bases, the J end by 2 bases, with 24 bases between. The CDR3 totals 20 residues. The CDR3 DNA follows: TGTGCCAGCAGCCAAGATTTAGGACTAGTTTTGGGGGGCTTCACAGATACGCAGTATTTT. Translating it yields CASSQDLGLVLGGFTDTQYF.

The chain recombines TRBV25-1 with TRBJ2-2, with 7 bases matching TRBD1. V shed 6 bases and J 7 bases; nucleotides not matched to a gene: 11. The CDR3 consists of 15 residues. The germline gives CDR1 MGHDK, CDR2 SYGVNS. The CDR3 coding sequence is TGTGCCAGCAGACAGGGGTCAGGGAGCCACGGGGAGCTGTTTTTT. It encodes CASRQGSGSHGELFF.

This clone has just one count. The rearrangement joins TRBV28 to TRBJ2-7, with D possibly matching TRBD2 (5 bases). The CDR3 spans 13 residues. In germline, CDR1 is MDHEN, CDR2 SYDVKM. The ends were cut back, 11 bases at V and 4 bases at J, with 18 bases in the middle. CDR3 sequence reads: CASGRVATYEQYF. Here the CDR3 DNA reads TGTGCCTCCGGTAGGGTAGCGACATACGAGCAGTACTTC. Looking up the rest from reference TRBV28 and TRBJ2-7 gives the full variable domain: DVKVTQSSRYLVKRTGEKVFLECVQDMDHENMFWYRQDPGLGLRLIYFSYDVKMKEKGDIPEGYSVSREKKERFSLILESASTNQTSMYLCASGRVATYEQYFGPGTRLTVT.

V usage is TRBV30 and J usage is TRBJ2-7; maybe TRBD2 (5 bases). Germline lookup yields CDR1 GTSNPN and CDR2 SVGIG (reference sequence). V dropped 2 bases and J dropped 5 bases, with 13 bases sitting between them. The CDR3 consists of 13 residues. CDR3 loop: CAWSIGVQNEQYF. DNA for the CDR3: TGTGCCTGGAGTATCGGGGTCCAGAACGAGCAGTACTTC.

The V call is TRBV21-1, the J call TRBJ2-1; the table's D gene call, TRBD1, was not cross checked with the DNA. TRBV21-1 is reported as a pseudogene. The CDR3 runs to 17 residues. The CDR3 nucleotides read TGTGCCAGCAGCAAAGGGGGCGGCCCCAGCTCCTACAATGAGCAGTTCTTC. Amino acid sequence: CASSKGGGPSSYNEQFF.

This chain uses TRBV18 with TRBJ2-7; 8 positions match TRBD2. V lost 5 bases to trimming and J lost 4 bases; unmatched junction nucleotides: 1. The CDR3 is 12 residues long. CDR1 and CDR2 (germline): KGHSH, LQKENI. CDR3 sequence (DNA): TGTGCCAGCTCAAGCGGGAGTTACGAGCAGTACTTC. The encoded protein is CASSSGSYEQYF.

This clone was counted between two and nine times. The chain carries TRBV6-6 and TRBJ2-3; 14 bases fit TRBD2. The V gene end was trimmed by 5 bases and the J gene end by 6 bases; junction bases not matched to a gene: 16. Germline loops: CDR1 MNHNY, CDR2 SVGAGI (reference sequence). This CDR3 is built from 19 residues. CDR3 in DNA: TGTGCCAGCAGTCGCACTGTCCCCGGGACTAGCGGGAGTGCCGATACGCAGTATTTT. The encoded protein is CASSRTVPGTSGSADTQYF.

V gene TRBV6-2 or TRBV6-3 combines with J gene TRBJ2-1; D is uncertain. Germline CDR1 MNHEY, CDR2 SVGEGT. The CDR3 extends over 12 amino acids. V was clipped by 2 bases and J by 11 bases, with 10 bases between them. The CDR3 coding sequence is TGTGCCAGCAGTTACGGGCAGCTAAAGCAGTTCTTC. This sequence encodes CASSYGQLKQFF.

CDR3 DNA sequence: TGTGCCAGCAGCTTGGCCCCGAGGAGCTCCACAGATACGCAGTATTTT. Translation gives CASSLAPRSSTDTQYF. The chain joins TRBV5-4 to TRBJ2-3; no clear D gene. Germline CDR1 is SGHNT and CDR2 is YYREEE (reference sequence). Trimming left V 0 bases short and J 2 bases short, with 13 bases between. The CDR3 runs 16 residues.

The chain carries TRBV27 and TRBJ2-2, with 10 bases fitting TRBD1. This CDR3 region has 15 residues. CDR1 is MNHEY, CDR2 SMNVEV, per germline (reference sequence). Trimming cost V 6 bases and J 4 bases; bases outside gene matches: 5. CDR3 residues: CASRTRTGGTGELFF. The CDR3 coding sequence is TGTGCCAGCAGGACTCGGACAGGGGGCACCGGGGAGCTGTTTTTT.

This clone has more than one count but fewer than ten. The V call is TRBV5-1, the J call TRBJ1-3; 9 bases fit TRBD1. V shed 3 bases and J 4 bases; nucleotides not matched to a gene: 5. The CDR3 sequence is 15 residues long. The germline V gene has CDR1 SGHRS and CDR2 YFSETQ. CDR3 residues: CASSSGQGKGNTIYF. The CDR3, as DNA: TGCGCCAGCAGCTCTGGACAGGGGAAAGGAAACACCATATATTTT.

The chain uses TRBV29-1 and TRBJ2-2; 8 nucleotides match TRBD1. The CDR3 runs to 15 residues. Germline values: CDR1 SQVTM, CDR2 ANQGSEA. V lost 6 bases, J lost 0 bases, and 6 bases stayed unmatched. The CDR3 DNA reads TGCAGCGTGACCGGGACAGGCGCGAACACCGGGGAGCTGTTTTTT. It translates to CSVTGTGANTGELFF.

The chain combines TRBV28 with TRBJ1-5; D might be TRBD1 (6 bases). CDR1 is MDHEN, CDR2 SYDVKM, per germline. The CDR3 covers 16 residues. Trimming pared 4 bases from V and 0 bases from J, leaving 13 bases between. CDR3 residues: CASSSSDSYSNQPQHF. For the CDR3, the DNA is TGTGCCAGCAGTTCCTCGGACAGCTATAGCAATCAGCCCCAGCATTTT.

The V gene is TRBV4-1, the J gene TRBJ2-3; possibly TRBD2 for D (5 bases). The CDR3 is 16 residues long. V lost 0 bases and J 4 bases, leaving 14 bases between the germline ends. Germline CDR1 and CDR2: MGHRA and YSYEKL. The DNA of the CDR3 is TGCGCCAGCAGCCAAGATTGGGGTCCAGCGGCAGATACGCAGTATTTT. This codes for CASSQDWGPAADTQYF.

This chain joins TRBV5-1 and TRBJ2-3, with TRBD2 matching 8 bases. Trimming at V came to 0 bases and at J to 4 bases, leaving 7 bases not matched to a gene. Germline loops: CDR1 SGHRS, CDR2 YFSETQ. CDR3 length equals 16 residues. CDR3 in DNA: TGCGCCAGCAGCTTGGCGTCAGGGACTAGGGCAGATACGCAGTATTTT. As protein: CASSLASGTRADTQYF.

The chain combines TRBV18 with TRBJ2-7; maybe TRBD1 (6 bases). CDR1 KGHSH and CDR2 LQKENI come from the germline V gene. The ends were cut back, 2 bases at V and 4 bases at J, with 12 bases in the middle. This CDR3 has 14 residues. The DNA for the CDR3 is TGTGCCAGCTCACCAGTACAGGGAGAATACGAGCAGTACTTC. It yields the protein CASSPVQGEYEQYF.

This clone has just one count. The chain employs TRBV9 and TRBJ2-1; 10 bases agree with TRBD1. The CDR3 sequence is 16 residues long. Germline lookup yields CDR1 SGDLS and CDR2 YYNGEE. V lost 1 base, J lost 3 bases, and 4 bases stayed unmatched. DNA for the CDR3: TGTGCCAGCAGCGTAACGACAGGGGGCGACTACAATGAGCAGTTCTTC. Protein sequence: CASSVTTGGDYNEQFF. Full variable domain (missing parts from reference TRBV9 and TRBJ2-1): DSGVTQTPKHLITATGQRVTLRCSPRSGDLSVYWYQQSLDQGLQFLIQYYNGEERAKGNILERFSAQQFPDLHSELNLSSLELGDSALYFCASSVTTGGDYNEQFFGPGTRLTVL.

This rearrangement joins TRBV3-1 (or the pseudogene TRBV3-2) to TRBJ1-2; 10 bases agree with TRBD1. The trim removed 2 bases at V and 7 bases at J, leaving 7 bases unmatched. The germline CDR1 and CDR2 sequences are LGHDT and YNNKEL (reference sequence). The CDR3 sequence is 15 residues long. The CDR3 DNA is TGTGCCAGCAGCCAATTCCCGGGACAGGGGTCTGGCTACACCTTC. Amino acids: CASSQFPGQGSGYTF.

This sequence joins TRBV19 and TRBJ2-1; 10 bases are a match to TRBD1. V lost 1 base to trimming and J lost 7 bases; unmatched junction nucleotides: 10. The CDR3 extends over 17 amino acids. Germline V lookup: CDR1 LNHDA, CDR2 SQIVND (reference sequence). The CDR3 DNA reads TGTGCCAGTAGTATAGCCTCGACAGGGGGCGGTGGGAATGAGCAGTTCTTC. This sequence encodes CASSIASTGGGGNEQFF.